The 21 T cell receptor beta chains given below trace back to one sample, sequenced in a study of human T cells and chemical hapten exposure. Stated time point: pre-sensitization, week 0. Treatment in this sample: therapeutic diphenylcyclopropenone sensitization with weekly scalp DPC. TCRdb passed the RACE reads through MiXCR, listing each CDR3 protein once. Of a few hundred thousand distinct CDR3 sequences listed, around 5% are singletons. The specimen was whole blood, collected in connection with sensitization to the hapten diphenylcyclopropenone (DPC). The receptors here all came from a woman between 18 and 29 years old with alopecia areata. Some clones in this sample may be carry-over from other donors' samples.

There are a few counts of this clonotype. V is TRBV6-2 or TRBV6-3 and J is TRBJ2-2; tentative D call: TRBD2 (5 bases). This CDR3 contains 15 residues. The germline gives CDR1 MNHEY, CDR2 SVGEGT. Trimming stripped 7 bases from V and 5 bases from J, with 17 bases between. The DNA of the CDR3 is TGTGCCAGCACTTTGGGAGACCCATCAACCGGGGAGCTGTTTTTT. Translation: CASTLGDPSTGELFF.

This clonotype showed up many times. The chain recombines TRBV6-2 or TRBV6-3 with TRBJ2-5; D might be TRBD1 (6 bases). The germline CDR1 and CDR2 sequences are MNHEY and SVGEGT. Trimming shortened V by 6 bases and J by 3 bases, and 8 bases separated the two germline ends. The CDR3 contains 12 residues. CDR3 in DNA: TGTGCCAGCAGCCCAGGGGAAGAGACCCAGTACTTC. Protein product: CASSPGEETQYF.

The J gene is TRBJ2-5, the V gene TRBV7-9, with D perhaps TRBD2 (5 bases). CDR1 and CDR2 (germline): SEHNR, FQNEAQ (reference sequence). The germline V and J ends were trimmed by 2 bases and 6 bases, with 13 bases remaining between them. The CDR3 loop spans 14 amino acids. For the CDR3, the DNA is TGTGCCAGCAGCTTAATACTAGTGTCACAGACCCAGTACTTC. Amino acids: CASSLILVSQTQYF.

This clonotype was seen more than once but under ten times. The chain joins TRBV6-2 or TRBV6-3 to TRBJ1-2; D unresolved. CDR1 MNHEY and CDR2 SVGEGT come from the germline V gene. The V gene lost 8 bases and the J gene lost 3 bases, with 16 bases spanning the gap. The CDR3 sequence is 14 residues long. This chain's CDR3 is CASERGGTDYGYTF. The CDR3, as DNA: TGTGCCAGCGAGCGCGGAGGTACGGACTATGGCTACACCTTC.

Note on this clonotype: The junction departs from germline at one end; a sequencing error may be responsible. V is TRBV12-3 or TRBV12-4 and J is TRBJ2-1; maybe TRBD2 (6 bases). The CDR3 covers 15 residues. CDR3: CASSSGSKSYNEQIF. The CDR3, as DNA: TGTGCCAGCAGCTCCGGGAGCAAGTCTTACAATGAGCAGATCTTC.

The table lists this clonotype with many counts. This chain connects TRBV5-1 to TRBJ2-5; the D gene is possibly TRBD1 (6 bases). CDR1 and CDR2 (germline): SGHRS, YFSETQ. Trimming pared 4 bases from V and 6 bases from J, leaving 16 bases between. The CDR3 extends over 14 amino acids. The CDR3 DNA reads TGCGCCAGCAGCCTGGGACACTCGGGACAGACCCAGTACTTC. This gives the protein CASSLGHSGQTQYF.

This clonotype was recorded many times. The gene calls are TRBV3-1 and TRBJ2-3; D ambiguous. Trimming stripped 4 bases from V and 0 bases from J, with 11 bases between. Germline CDR1 and CDR2: LGHDT and YNNKEL (reference sequence). This CDR3 region has 15 residues. The CDR3 is CASSPTGTSTDTQYF. DNA of the CDR3: TGTGCCAGCAGCCCGACCGGTACTAGCACAGATACGCAGTATTTT.

This clonotype showed up many times. This rearrangement joins TRBV10-3 to TRBJ2-3, with 12 bases aligning to TRBD2. Trimming removed 4 bases from V and 2 bases from J; junction bases left unmatched: 13. Per germline, CDR1 ENHRY and CDR2 SYGVKD. The length of the CDR3 is 19 residues. CDR3 sequence: CAISGTFWTSGDPTDTQYF. The CDR3 DNA reads as TGTGCCATCAGTGGGACCTTCTGGACTAGCGGGGACCCCACAGATACGCAGTATTTT.

This rearrangement joins TRBV12-3 or TRBV12-4 to TRBJ1-1; TRBD1 might be the D (5 bases). The CDR3 length is 12 residues. V dropped 5 bases and J dropped 7 bases, with 11 bases sitting between them. CDR3 bases: TGTGCCAGCAGTCCTGGGGCCATTGAAGCTTTCTTT. It codes for CASSPGAIEAFF.

This clonotype was observed at least ten times. V usage is TRBV15 and J usage is TRBJ1-1; D is possibly TRBD1 (5 bases). Trimming shortened V by 4 bases and J by 4 bases, and 16 bases separated the two germline ends. CDR3 size: 15 residues. The germline V gene encodes CDR1 LNHNV and CDR2 YYDKDF (reference sequence). The CDR3 nucleotides are TGTGCCACCAGCACGGGGTCAGGGTACGCCACTGAAGCTTTCTTT. It codes for CATSTGSGYATEAFF.

This clonotype was seen more than once but under ten times. DNA of the CDR3: TGTGCCAGCAGCCAGGGCGGAATGGTTGGGCTTTCCACTGAAGCTTTCTTT. Protein: CASSQGGMVGLSTEAFF. The chain uses TRBV28 and TRBJ1-1; perhaps TRBD1 as D (5 bases). There are 17 residues in the CDR3. V lost 6 bases, J lost 4 bases, and 24 bases lay in between. In germline, CDR1 is MDHEN, CDR2 SYDVKM.

This clonotype has only a few counts. The chain combines TRBV20-1 with TRBJ1-1; perhaps TRBD1 as D (5 bases). Trimming removed 0 bases from V and 0 bases from J, with 5 bases in between. This CDR3 comprises 13 residues. In germline, CDR1 is DFQATT, CDR2 SNEGSKA (reference sequence). In DNA form, the CDR3 reads TGCAGTGCTAGAGAGGGGCTGAACACTGAAGCTTTCTTT. Translated, it gives CSAREGLNTEAFF.

This sequence joins TRBV24-1 and TRBJ2-3; D is unresolved. With 3 bases removed from V and 1 base from J, the gap between germline ends came to 10 bases. The germline V gene has CDR1 KGHDR and CDR2 SFDVKD. This CDR3 spans 15 amino acids. The CDR3 nucleotides are TGTGCCACCAGTGATCGACTGGAACGCACAGATACGCAGTATTTT. Protein: CATSDRLERTDTQYF.

This clonotype was seen once. Written as DNA, the CDR3 is TGTGCCAGCACTCCTCAGGAAATTGAAGCTTTCTTT. Protein product: CASTPQEIEAFF. V gene TRBV6-1 combines with J gene TRBJ1-1; D not resolved. This CDR3 is built from 12 residues. V was pared by 7 bases and J by 7 bases, with 13 bases between. Germline V gene data show CDR1 as MNHNS and CDR2 as SASEGT.

V usage is TRBV3-1 and J usage is TRBJ1-2; 7 nucleotides align to TRBD1. CDR1 and CDR2 (germline): LGHDT, YNNKEL (reference sequence). J gave up 5 bases and V 1 base, and 7 bases lay outside the gene matches. This CDR3 contains 15 residues. The DNA of the CDR3 is TGTGCCAGCAGCCAAGTTGGAGTGGGACAGTATGGCTACACCTTC. It is translated as CASSQVGVGQYGYTF.

The rearrangement uses TRBV5-1 and TRBJ2-2; D remains ambiguous. The CDR3 is 14 residues long. Germline CDR1 is SGHRS and CDR2 is YFSETQ. Trimming removed 5 bases from V and 1 base from J, with 9 bases in between. CDR3 loop: CASRPSRNTGELFF. The CDR3 nucleotides read TGCGCCAGCAGACCCTCCCGGAACACCGGGGAGCTGTTTTTT.

This clonotype was seen many times. The chain couples TRBV6-2 or TRBV6-3 to TRBJ1-6, with 8 nucleotides matching TRBD1. Trimming took 2 bases from V and 8 from J; bases not matched to a gene: 11. Germline lookup yields CDR1 MNHEY and CDR2 SVGEGT. The CDR3 extends over 17 amino acids. The CDR3 sequence: CASSYLSRGTGDSPLHF. CDR3 nucleotide sequence: TGTGCCAGCAGTTACCTTTCGAGGGGGACAGGAGATTCACCCCTCCACTTT.

This clonotype has a handful of counts. The genes are TRBV20-1 and TRBJ1-6; D unclear. The CDR3 runs 15 residues. Germline CDR1 is DFQATT and CDR2 is SNEGSKA (reference sequence). V lost 0 bases, J lost 13 bases, and 19 bases lay in between. CDR3 DNA: TGCAGTGCTAGAGATCTTAGTATGCATTCTTACCCCCTCCACTTT. Translation: CSARDLSMHSYPLHF.

This clonotype was recorded many times. The chain recombines TRBV6-6 with TRBJ2-2; D unresolved. Germline values: CDR1 MNHNY, CDR2 SVGAGI (reference sequence). The V end was cut by 4 bases, the J end by 1 base, with 7 bases between. CDR3 length: 14 residues. The CDR3 DNA follows: TGTGCCAGCAGTTCCGACTTGAACACCGGGGAGCTGTTTTTT. This encodes CASSSDLNTGELFF.

The V gene is TRBV12-3 or TRBV12-4, the J gene TRBJ2-2; tentatively, D is TRBD1 or TRBD2 (5 bases each). Between the trimmed V and J ends, which lost 5 bases and 11 bases, there was a span of 18 bases. The CDR3 is made up of 14 amino acids. This CDR3 is CASSHPRSRDELFF. In nucleotides, the CDR3 is TGTGCCAGCAGTCACCCGAGGTCCCGGGACGAGCTGTTTTTT.

This clonotype showed up just a few times. The CDR3 protein is CASSYDGVVKVLGTEAFF. The DNA of the CDR3 is TGTGCCAGCAGCTACGACGGCGTGGTCAAGGTTTTGGGCACTGAAGCTTTCTTT. The chain is built from TRBV14 and TRBJ1-1; D not resolved. The V gene's germline CDR1 is SGHDN and CDR2 FVKESK. This CDR3 is built from 18 residues. Deletions cut 5 bases from V and 4 bases from J, with 26 bases between.